The source of this TCR beta chain is a study of vaccination and CD4 T cells after COVID-19 (dated by TCRdb to between 2022 and 2023). Study-wide context: Convalescent patients had a positive SARS-CoV-2 result on nasal swab PCR, and of these patients, some ten had mild disease and one had severe disease. The convalescent cohort included six males and four females, with two Hispanic individuals, seven Caucasians, two Asians and one multiracial person. Two doses of either the Pfizer-BioNTech BNT162b2 vaccine (n=8) or the Moderna mRNA-1273 vaccine (n=2) were administered to participants. Post-COVID blood samples were collected from convalescent patients a median of around 96 days after diagnosis, with a range of about 30 to 170 days. Post-vaccine blood samples were taken a median of about 77 days after the second vaccine dose, with a range of 14 to 241 days. The spike-specific CD4+ TCR repertoire was compared before and after mRNA vaccination in 10 COVID-19 convalescent patients and 4 infection-naive healthy vaccine recipients.

The positive SARS-CoV-2 PCR tests of the convalescent patients were dated from March to December 2020, before the Alpha, Beta and Delta variants emerged in the United States. Ficoll-Paque Plus gradient centrifugation was used to isolate PBMCs from whole blood, and the isolated PBMCs were then either used fresh or cryopreserved at -140C. CDR1 and CDR2, looked up from the germline V gene, are SGHVS and FQNEAQ. Including cysteine and phenylalanine, the CDR3 has 14 amino acids. The only DNA kept is the CDR3, 42 bases in frame from the first base. V gives up 5 bases and J gives up 4 bases, and the segment between their germline ends measures 12 bases. The library was obtained by PCR. The instrument was an Illumina iSeq 100. The study's processing was this. Non-productive sequences were filtered out, and CDR3s that did not start with C, did not end with F or W, or were shorter than 7 amino acids were discarded. Using R version 3.6.1, CDR3 homology was evaluated through Levenshtein distances (stringdist) along with unrooted phylogenetic trees (ape). TCRdb reprocessing: public reads trimmed at Q25 with fastp, clones called with MiXCR, in-frame beta chains kept. Each entry merges the rows of one CDR3 protein and shows their most common DNA and genes. TCRdb, not the authors, supplied the V and J calls. Recorded for this sample are fewer than 30,000 distinct CDR3 sequences; 45% to 55% of them occurred a single time. Together, the top ten hold around 1% of the sample.

Paper-wide results and their limitations: Of the vaccine-specific clones in convalescent patients, 304 of 307, or nearly all, reacted only to SARS-CoV-2 spike and did not cross-react with common cold coronaviruses. The median number of SARS-CoV-2-reactive clonotypes rose from 20 to 25 after infection to approximately 41 after vaccination, but the change was not significant. Relatively few convalescent patients were included in the study, and early timepoints after natural infection were not analyzed. Among the post-vaccine SARS-CoV-2-reactive clones in convalescent patients, a median 86.3% showed up only after vaccination, which suggests vaccine-specific priming.

Details on this clonotype: The antigen it recognizes is unknown. It has no much larger one-base neighbor in the sample; base qualities were not kept.

The chain links TRBV7-8 with TRBJ2-1; D gene: possibly TRBD2, on 6 matching bases. The source was CD4+ T cells from blood, collected before SARS-CoV-2 vaccination. This TCR was recovered from a human donor who had recovered from COVID-19. The DNA sequence is given as TGTGCCAGCAGCACCGAAGGGACTTACAATGAGCAGTTCTTC. It encodes CASSTEGTYNEQFF. The CDR3 plus the reference TRBV7-8 and TRBJ2-1 genes for the other parts give the full variable domain: GAGVSQSPRYKVAKRGQDVALRCDPISGHVSLFWYQQALGQGPEFLTYFQNEAQLDKSGLPSDRFFAERPEGSVSTLKIQRTQQEDSAVYLCASSTEGTYNEQFFGPGTRLTVL.